This TCR beta chain was observed in a study of CD8+ T cells in alopecia areata. For the study at large: Treated patients received oral tofacitinib, 5 to 10 mg twice daily.

This clone came up once. The CDR3 contains 12 residues. Trimming took off 2 bases at V and 4 bases at J, with 5 bases between the two ends. Looked up from germline, CDR1 is MDHEN and CDR2 is SYDVKM. Sequencing used cDNA as its template, made by extracting RNA and reverse transcribing it. Clones were read by immunoSEQ multiplex PCR, and TCRdb kept only the in-frame ones, dropping some. Altogether around 100,000 clones are present, under 60% being singletons, with the ten largest covering more than 9%. Described treatment: oral pan-JAK inhibitor, 5-10 mg twice daily. The sequences come from CD8+ T cells sorted from blood, collected at week 24, from a patient treated with tofacitinib. The sequence came from a human donor with alopecia areata. The chain is built from TRBV28 and TRBJ2-5; no clear D gene. The CDR3 here is CASSLDGETQYF. For the CDR3, the DNA is TGTGCCAGCAGTTTAGACGGAGAGACCCAGTACTTC.